This TCR beta chain was captured by sequencing in a study of blood T cell repertoires in COVID-19. Study-level background: Sites across the United States, Italy and Spain contributed samples from acute and convalescent COVID-19.

The authors' processing: Estimates of nucleated cell counts were drawn from the amplification of reference gene primers. Sequencing used immunoSEQ multiplex PCR; TCRdb keeps in-frame clones, though not all of them. That table gives V, J and clone size, and the DNA gave D and trimming. Among roughly 500,000 clones listed, roughly 90% were seen once. CDR1 is SGHRS, CDR2 YFSETQ, per germline. This CDR3 spans 14 amino acids. J was trimmed by 1 base and V by 5 bases; bases with no gene match: 1. Participants were aged about 18 to 90 years, lived in roughly 25 US areas, and enrolled virtually. In assigning cohorts, the study relied on participant-reported clinical history.

Material for sequencing was PBMCs or T cells enriched from blood (not recorded which). This clonotype was sampled from a woman in her thirties or forties who had recovered from COVID-19. The V and J genes are TRBV5-1 and TRBJ2-5, with 11 bases that match TRBD1. The CDR3 DNA sequence: TGCGCCAGCAGAGGGACAGGGGGCCAAGAGACCCAGTACTTC. Translated, it gives CASRGTGGQETQYF. Full variable domain (missing parts from reference TRBV5-1 and TRBJ2-5): KAGVTQTPRYLIKTRGQQVTLSCSPISGHRSVSWYQQTPGQGLQFLFEYFSETQRNKGNFPGRFSGRQFSNSRSEMNVSTLELGDSALYLCASRGTGGQETQYFGPGTRLLVL.